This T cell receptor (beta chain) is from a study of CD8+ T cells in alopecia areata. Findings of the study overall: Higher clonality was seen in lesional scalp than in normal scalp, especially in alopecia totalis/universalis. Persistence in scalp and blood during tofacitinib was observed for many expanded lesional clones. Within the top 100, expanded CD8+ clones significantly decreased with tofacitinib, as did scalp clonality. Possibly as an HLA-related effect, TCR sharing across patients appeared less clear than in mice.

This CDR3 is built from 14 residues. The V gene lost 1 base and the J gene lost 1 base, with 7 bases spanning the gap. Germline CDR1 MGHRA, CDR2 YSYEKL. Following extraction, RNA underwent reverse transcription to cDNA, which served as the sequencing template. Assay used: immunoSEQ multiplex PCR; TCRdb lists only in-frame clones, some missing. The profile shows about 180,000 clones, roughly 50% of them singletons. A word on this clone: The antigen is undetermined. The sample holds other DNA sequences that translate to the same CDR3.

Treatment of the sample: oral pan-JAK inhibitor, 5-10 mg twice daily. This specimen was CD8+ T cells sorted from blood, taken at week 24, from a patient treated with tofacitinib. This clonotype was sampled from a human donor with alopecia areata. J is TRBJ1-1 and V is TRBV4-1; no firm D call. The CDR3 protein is CASSQGAGNTEAFF. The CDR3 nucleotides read TGCGCCAGCAGCCAAGGTGCAGGGAACACTGAAGCTTTCTTT.